Sequencing of this T cell receptor (beta chain) was carried out in a study of blood T cell repertoires in COVID-19. Germline assignment: CDR1 MGHRA and CDR2 YSYEKL. The CDR3 runs 12 residues. The V and J ends lost 3 bases and 5 bases, in that order; junction bases with no gene match: 0. Assay: immunoSEQ multiplex PCR; the TCRdb copy retains only in-frame clones and omits some. Seen here are tens of thousands of clones, 84% observed once, and the top ten hold approximately 8.3%. V is TRBV4-1 and J is TRBJ1-2; 7 positions agree with TRBD1. Sequencing was done on a sample of peripheral blood. The source is a man in his sixties with acute or convalescent COVID-19. The CDR3 here is CASSQDRYGYTF. Here the CDR3 DNA reads TGCGCCAGCAGCCAGGACAGGTATGGCTACACCTTC.